This TCR beta chain emerged from a study of blood T cells in healthy people across ages. Next came a second PCR, run for about 7 to 12 cycles, which used a sample-barcoded 5' primer along with a J-beta primer mix. TCRdb fed the 5' RACE reads into MiXCR, producing one record per CDR3 protein. The sample lists approximately 900,000 distinct CDR3 sequences, under 35% occurring once. This clonotype was found many times. This same sample was also part of a study on T cells of mothers and their children. According to that study: Versus unrelated pairs, overlap was slightly higher in related mother-child pairs, without reaching significance.

Sequenced input: blood. This receptor was identified in a woman aged 40 to 49 in good health.

The CDR3 region has the DNA TGTGCCAGCAGCTTATCCTCGAGGACACCCAACCCCTACGAGCAGTACTTC. It translates to CASSLSSRTPNPYEQYF. The chain uses TRBV11-2 and TRBJ2-7; D possibly corresponds to TRBD1 (5 bases). The CDR3 is 17 amino acids. V lost 2 bases and J lost 2, with 19 bases in between. Per germline, CDR1 SGHAT and CDR2 FQNNGV.